Following are 22 T cell receptor beta chains from one sample sequenced in a study of kidney transplant recipient with SARS-CoV-2 infection (dated by TCRdb to the early 2020s). In light of the paper, this sample's time point label describes: pre-pandemic baseline sample and day 111 after first positive SARS-CoV-2 test. Sequencing used an Illumina MiSeq. TCRdb took the public reads, trimmed them with fastp at Q25, ran MiXCR for clone calling and kept in-frame beta chains. Rows with a matching CDR3 protein are joined into one entry that keeps the most common DNA and genes. The sample table shows 250,000 or so distinct CDR3 sequences, and 25% to 35% are seen once. The ten largest clones add up to 7% to 8% of the sample. This material consisted of a blood sample, taken at baseline and on roughly day 110 from a kidney transplant recipient. These receptors originate from a male patient between 25 and 40 years old who had COVID-19 and was a kidney transplant recipient. It is possible that, after a transplant, some T cells come from the graft donor.

This clonotype appeared a few times. The CDR3 region has the DNA TGTGGCAGTTATGCACTTGATAGCCGAAAGACCTATGGCTACACCTTC. Amino acids: CGSYALDSRKTYGYTF. The chain uses TRBV8-2 and TRBJ1-2. TRBV8-2 is shown as a pseudogene. The CDR3 is 16 amino acids.

This clonotype was counted many times. This rearrangement joins TRBV7-2 to TRBJ2-7, with 7 bases identical to TRBD1. The CDR3 consists of 14 residues. Germline V gene lookup returns CDR1 SGHTA and CDR2 FQGNSA. V gave up 4 bases and J gave up 3 bases; unmatched junction bases: 6. Here the CDR3 DNA reads TGTGCCAGCAGCTCCCGGGGACAGAGCTACGAGCAGTACTTC. Translated, it gives CASSSRGQSYEQYF. The complete variable domain, with remaining parts taken from reference TRBV7-2 and TRBJ2-7, reads GAGVSQSPSNKVTEKGKDVELRCDPISGHTALYWYRQSLGQGLEFLIYFQGNSAPDKSGLPSDRFSAERTGGSVSTLTIQRTQQEDSAVYLCASSSRGQSYEQYFGPGTRLTVT.

For this clonotype: Just one base apart from a much larger clone, this may be a read error. V usage is TRBV3-2 and J usage is TRBJ2-7; TRBD1 is taken as the D call from the table, unchecked against the DNA. TRBV3-2 is annotated as a pseudogene. The CDR3 runs to 13 residues. The CDR3 coding sequence is TGTGCCAGCAGCCAGGTTGCAGGGGGCGAGCAGTACTTC. Its protein product is CASSQVAGGEQYF.

V gene TRBV14 combines with J gene TRBJ2-3; weak D call: TRBD1 (6 bases). The CDR3 loop spans 16 amino acids. Germline CDR1 SGHDN, CDR2 FVKESK. V was trimmed by 4 bases and J by 3 bases, leaving 17 bases between them. The CDR3 nucleotides are TGTGCCAGCAGCCTACAGGGTCCCGGGTATACAGATACGCAGTATTTT. Encoded protein: CASSLQGPGYTDTQYF.

This clonotype was counted ten times or more. The chain combines TRBV5-1 with TRBJ2-7; 7 nucleotides align to TRBD2. Per germline, CDR1 SGHRS and CDR2 YFSETQ. Trimming cost V 0 bases and J 4 bases; bases outside gene matches: 7. The CDR3 is 15 amino acids. The CDR3 DNA is TGCGCCAGCAGCTTGGGAACGCTAGCGGCGTACGAGCAGTACTTC. Protein: CASSLGTLAAYEQYF.

As to this clonotype: This may be a read error: a much more frequent sequence differs by one nucleotide. The V and J genes are TRBV7-6 and TRBJ2-4; possible D gene TRBD1, 5 bases. The J call may not be correct, given that the DNA end is closer to TRBJ2-7. Germline-derived CDR1 and CDR2 are SGHVS and FNYEAQ. This CDR3 spans 12 amino acids. For the CDR3, the DNA is TGTGCCAGCAGCTCCCAGGGCGGCGAGCAGTACTTC. Translated, it gives CASSSQGGEQYF.

This clonotype showed up just a few times. V is TRBV7-9 and J is TRBJ1-4, with TRBD1 matching 8 bases. Germline CDR1 SEHNR, CDR2 FQNEAQ (reference sequence). Germline trimming cut 5 bases from V and 8 bases from J; bases unmatched to any gene: 13. The CDR3 runs 16 residues. The CDR3 DNA reads TGTGCCAGCAGCCCCGACCTCGGACAGGGTTTCGAAAAACTGTTTTTT. Translating it yields CASSPDLGQGFEKLFF.

This clonotype was counted ten times or more. The rearrangement joins TRBV19 to TRBJ2-7; D gene uncertain. V was cut by 0 bases and J by 5 bases, with 11 bases left in between. Germline V lookup: CDR1 LNHDA, CDR2 SQIVND (reference sequence). The CDR3 loop spans 14 amino acids. The CDR3 loop is CASSIEGTDHEQYF. CDR3 DNA sequence: TGTGCCAGTAGTATAGAGGGCACGGACCACGAGCAGTACTTC.

There are many counts of this clonotype. CDR3 coding DNA: TGTGCCAGCAGCAGATCTGGTTCAGCTCGAAAGACCTATGGCTACACCTTC. It specifies CASSRSGSARKTYGYTF. The chain has TRBV7-4 and TRBJ1-2; D call uncertain. Germline V lookup: CDR1 SGHVT, CDR2 SQSDAQ. Between the trimmed V and J ends, which lost 5 bases and 4 bases, there was a span of 23 bases. The CDR3 length is 17 residues. The variable domain in full, completed from reference TRBV7-4 and TRBJ1-2, reads GAGVSQSPRYKVAKRGRDVALRCDSISGHVTLYWYRQTLGQGSEVLTYSQSDAQRDKSGRPSGRFSAERPERSVSTLKIQRTEQGDSAVYLCASSRSGSARKTYGYTFGSGTRLTVV.

A few counts support this clonotype. The chain has TRBV5-1 and TRBJ2-5; D not certain. The V end lost 2 bases, the J end lost 2 bases, and 4 bases lay between the germline ends. Per germline, CDR1 SGHRS and CDR2 YFSETQ. The CDR3 consists of 12 residues. The CDR3 protein is CASSLRQETQYF. In DNA form, the CDR3 reads TGCGCCAGCAGCTTAAGACAAGAGACCCAGTACTTC.

This clonotype was found many times. V and J are TRBV7-4 and TRBJ1-2; D is undetermined. The CDR3 is made up of 17 amino acids. Per germline, CDR1 SGHVT and CDR2 SQSDAQ. Trimming took 5 bases from V and 4 from J, leaving 23 bases between them. CDR3 amino acids: CASSKTASARKTYGYTF. The CDR3 bases are TGTGCCAGCAGCAAGACCGCTTCAGCTCGAAAGACCTATGGCTACACCTTC.

This clonotype has a count of ten or more. The chain carries TRBV3-2 and TRBJ2-7; no DNA check was done on the table's D call, TRBD2. TRBV3-2 is reported as a pseudogene. The CDR3 has 14 residues. CDR3 sequence: CASRQAGGPNEQYF. The DNA of the CDR3 is TGTGCCAGCAGGCAAGCGGGAGGGCCTAACGAGCAGTACTTC.

A remark on this clonotype: A read error may explain this, as a much larger clone is one base away. CDR3 sequence reads: CASSLGQPQETQCF. CDR3 nucleotide sequence: TGTGCCAGCAGCTTAGGCCAGCCCCAAGAGACCCAGTGCTTC. The J gene is TRBJ2-5, the V gene TRBV7-2; D not resolved. The CDR3 extends over 14 amino acids. Germline V lookup: CDR1 SGHTA, CDR2 FQGNSA.

Points on this clonotype: This may come from a read error, since a much larger clone is one base off. This chain joins TRBV5-4 and TRBJ1-1; D not resolved. The V end was cut by 4 bases, the J end by 8 bases, with 9 bases between. Germline loops: CDR1 SGHNT, CDR2 YYREEE (reference sequence). This CDR3 contains 11 residues. This CDR3 is CASSLAPEAFF. In DNA, the CDR3 is TGTGCCAGCAGCCTAGCTCCAGAAGCTTTCTTT.

This clonotype was seen only a few times. This chain connects TRBV27 to TRBJ2-5; D might be TRBD2 (6 bases). CDR3 length equals 13 residues. Trimming removed 6 bases at V and 6 bases at J, with 14 bases between. Germline loops: CDR1 MNHEY, CDR2 SMNVEV (reference sequence). DNA of the CDR3: TGTGCCAGCAGATACAAGGAGGGTCAGACCCAGTACTTC. It specifies CASRYKEGQTQYF.

At least ten counts were recorded for this clonotype. The chain carries TRBV11-3 and TRBJ1-2, with D hard to call. The CDR3 has 17 residues. V lost 5 bases to trimming and J lost 4 bases, with 23 bases between them. CDR1 and CDR2 (germline): SGHNT, YENEEA. The CDR3 nucleotides read TGTGCCAGCAGCCCTTCGGACGATCTCGGAAAGACCTATGGCTACACCTTC. Protein product: CASSPSDDLGKTYGYTF. Looking up the rest from reference TRBV11-3 and TRBJ1-2 gives the full variable domain: EAGVVQSPRYKIIEKKQPVAFWCNPISGHNTLYWYLQNLGQGPELLIRYENEEAVDDSQLPKDRFSAERLKGVDSTLKIQPAELGDSAVYLCASSPSDDLGKTYGYTFGSGTRLTVV.

This clonotype appeared many times. The J gene is TRBJ2-2, the V gene TRBV7-9, with unresolved D. Trimming shortened V by 7 bases and J by 0 bases, and 3 bases separated the two germline ends. CDR1 SEHNR and CDR2 FQNEAQ come from the germline V gene (reference sequence). The CDR3 has 12 amino acids. The CDR3 spells CASKTNTGELFF. CDR3 coding DNA: TGTGCCAGCAAGACGAACACCGGGGAGCTGTTTTTT.

This clonotype was seen repeatedly, ten times or more. This chain joins TRBV25-1 and TRBJ2-2; 9 bases are a match to TRBD1. CDR1 and CDR2 (germline): MGHDK, SYGVNS. The CDR3 is 19 amino acids. Trimming cost V 7 bases and J 7 bases; bases outside gene matches: 22. Here the CDR3 DNA reads TGTGCCAGCAAACAAACCGGGACAGGGTCGAGCCCGGTAAGCGGGGAGCTGTTTTTT. It translates to CASKQTGTGSSPVSGELFF.

Worth noting for this clonotype: A much larger clone differs by one base, so this may be a read error. The chain has TRBV11-2 and TRBJ2-1, with 7 positions matching TRBD1. The closer fit of TRBJ2-3 to the DNA end suggests the J call may be wrong. The V gene's germline CDR1 is SGHAT and CDR2 FQNNGV. The CDR3 runs to 13 residues. The CDR3 here is CASSLGTGDMQYF. The CDR3 DNA reads TGTGCCAGCAGCTTAGGGACAGGAGATATGCAGTATTTT.

The chain employs TRBV7-9 and TRBJ2-5; D remains unclear. The germline V and J ends were trimmed by 11 bases and 4 bases, with 8 bases remaining between them. Germline V gives CDR1 SEHNR, CDR2 FQNEAQ (reference sequence). The CDR3 runs to 10 residues. DNA for the CDR3: TGTGCCTCCGACGGAGAGACCCAGTACTTC. It specifies CASDGETQYF.

V and J are TRBV5-8 and TRBJ1-2, with unresolved D. V shed 10 bases and J shed 4 bases, with 26 bases lying between them. The CDR3 is 16 residues long. CDR1 SGHTS and CDR2 YDEGEE come from the germline V gene. The chain's CDR3 is CAGNLYHPRKTYGYTF. For the CDR3, the DNA is TGTGCCGGCAACCTGTATCATCCACGAAAGACCTATGGCTACACCTTC.

Points on this clonotype: A much larger clone sits a single nucleotide away, making a read error possible. The rearrangement uses TRBV28 and TRBJ1-6; D unresolved. V lost 2 bases to trimming and J lost 9 bases, with 14 bases between them. The length of the CDR3 is 15 residues. The germline gives CDR1 MDHEN, CDR2 SYDVKM. The CDR3: CASSLTGGRSSPLHF. DNA of the CDR3: TGTGCCAGCAGTTTAACGGGAGGAAGGAGTTCACCCCTCCACTTT.